These 3 T cell receptor beta chains were sequenced from one sample in a study of blood T cells in healthy people across ages. It was with a sample-barcoded 5' primer and a J-beta primer mix that a second PCR of about 6 to 12 cycles was run. TCRdb itself ran the 5' RACE reads through MiXCR, one entry per CDR3 protein. The profile shows around 670,000 distinct CDR3 sequences, 25% to 30% of them singletons. Specimen: blood. Every receptor here comes from a woman of 80 years or more in good health.

This clonotype was counted at least ten times. J is TRBJ1-1 and V is TRBV7-2; D perhaps matches TRBD1 (6 bases). V was cut by 1 base and J by 3 bases, with 12 bases left in between. This CDR3 spans 15 amino acids. CDR1 SGHTA and CDR2 FQGNSA come from the germline V gene. CDR3 coding DNA: TGTGCCAGCAGCTTAGTCGGGGGGGCGGACACTGAAGCTTTCTTT. Its protein product is CASSLVGGADTEAFF.

The chain combines TRBV28 with TRBJ1-5; no reliable D call. The CDR3 length is 16 residues. Looked up from germline, CDR1 is MDHEN and CDR2 is SYDVKM. The germline V and J ends were trimmed by 7 bases and 1 base, with 17 bases remaining between them. CDR3 sequence reads: CASIPVGVGSNQPQHF. The DNA of the CDR3 is TGTGCCAGCATCCCGGTGGGTGTTGGGAGCAATCAGCCCCAGCATTTT.

At least ten counts were recorded for this clonotype. This chain joins TRBV20-1 and TRBJ2-3; 13 positions agree with TRBD2. The CDR3 is 13 amino acids. Looked up from germline, CDR1 is DFQATT and CDR2 is SNEGSKA (reference sequence). J gave up 5 bases and V 6 bases, and 2 bases lay outside the gene matches. The CDR3 nucleotides are TGCAGTGCACTAGCGGGGGGGGGAGATACGCAGTATTTT. This codes for CSALAGGGDTQYF.